The entry below describes one T cell receptor (beta chain). The data derive from a study of blood T cells in healthy people across ages. Trimming removed 1 base from V and 0 bases from J, with 11 bases in between. Looked up from germline, CDR1 is SGHVS and CDR2 is FNYEAQ. This CDR3 region has 16 residues. A sample-barcoded 5' primer and a J-beta primer mix were used in a second PCR of roughly 7 to 11 cycles. TCRdb passed the 5' RACE reads through MiXCR, listing each CDR3 protein once. This sample carries 1.6 million or so distinct CDR3 sequences, 30% to 35% of them seen once, and the ten largest clones take 10% to 12%.

The source of this sequence is a woman aged 25 to 39 in good health. The chain has TRBV7-6 and TRBJ2-3; D unresolved. The sample comprised blood. CDR3 sequence: CASSLGPVTSTDTQYF. The CDR3 nucleotides read TGTGCCAGCAGCTTAGGTCCGGTGACTAGCACAGATACGCAGTATTTT.